These T cell receptor beta chains were read from a single sample in a study of neurological immune-mediated disorders. One entry per CDR3 protein results from TCRdb running MiXCR on the 5' RACE reads. The repertoire holds 60,000 or so distinct CDR3 sequences, with 3% to 4% as singletons. Sequencing was done on a sample of PBMCs. The receptors shown here come from a woman aged 60 to 75 with multiple sclerosis. Both conserved end residues are part of each CDR3. The D gene is left open where the match is weak. Not all rows give a size; the values are once, few, many and, for expanded clones, a class.

>TRBV5-1|-|many|15|TRBJ2-2
CASSGARGNTGELFF
TGCGCCAGCAGCGGCGCGCGAGGGAACACCGGGGAGCTGTTTTTT
>TRBV24-1|-|many|16|TRBJ1-2
CATSGPDGRANYGYTF
TGTGCCACCAGTGGTCCTGACGGGAGAGCTAACTATGGCTACACCTTC
>TRBV7-2|-|many|14|TRBJ1-2
CASSTRGTNYGYTF
TGTGCCAGCAGCACCCGGGGTACTAACTATGGCTACACCTTC
>TRBV20-1|TRBD1|many|17|TRBJ2-3
CSAREEAGTGNTDTQYF
TGCAGTGCTAGAGAAGAAGCCGGGACAGGGAACACAGATACGCAGTATTTT
>TRBV6-5|-|many|15|TRBJ1-5
CASSPTGLGGQPQHF
TGTGCCAGCAGTCCAACAGGGCTTGGGGGTCAGCCCCAGCATTTT
>TRBV20-1|TRBD2|many|14|TRBJ2-1
CSARLAGGLSEQFF
TGCAGTGCAAGACTAGCGGGAGGGCTAAGTGAGCAGTTCTTC
>TRBV15|-|many|16|TRBJ1-6
CATSRVEGFAGTPLHF
TGTGCCACCAGCAGAGTCGAAGGATTTGCTGGGACACCCCTCCACTTT
>TRBV29-1|TRBD1|many|13|TRBJ2-3
CSAGQVGTDTQYF
TGCAGCGCCGGACAGGTGGGCACAGATACGCAGTATTTT
>TRBV20-1|-|many|13|TRBJ1-4
CSAREGANEKLFF
TGCAGTGCTAGGGAAGGAGCTAATGAAAAACTGTTTTTT
>TRBV20-1|TRBD1|many|16|TRBJ2-3
CSALPGQGFFGDTQYF
TGCAGTGCGCTACCGGGACAGGGATTTTTTGGGGATACGCAGTATTTT
>TRBV7-2|-|many|14|TRBJ2-7
CASSARLTGSEQYF
TGTGCCAGCAGCGCCCGCCTAACAGGGTCCGAGCAGTACTTC
>TRBV12-3/TRBV12-4|-|many|12|TRBJ2-7
CASSLRGNEQYF
TGTGCCAGCAGTTTAAGGGGCAACGAGCAGTACTTC
>TRBV29-1|TRBD1|many|14|TRBJ1-1
CSVKVGQTNTEAFF
TGCAGCGTGAAAGTGGGACAGACAAACACTGAAGCTTTCTTT
>TRBV6-1|-|many|16|TRBJ1-3
CASSEEVPFSGNTIYF
TGTGCCAGCAGTGAAGAGGTCCCATTCTCTGGAAACACCATATATTTT
>TRBV12-3/TRBV12-4|-|many|18|TRBJ2-3
CASSLRPAGASSTDTQYF
TGTGCCAGCAGTCTCAGACCGGCGGGGGCCTCTAGCACAGATACGCAGTATTTT
>TRBV20-1|-|many|14|TRBJ2-2
CSARDRKNTGELFF
TGCAGTGCTAGAGACAGGAAGAACACCGGGGAGCTGTTTTTT
>TRBV20-1|TRBD2|medium-sized|16|TRBJ2-5
CSARALSSGGAETQYF
TGCAGTGCTAGAGCCCTAAGTAGCGGGGGGGCGGAGACCCAGTACTTC
>TRBV29-1|TRBD1|many|13|TRBJ1-1
CSVAQGVGTEAFF
TGCAGCGTTGCCCAGGGGGTGGGCACTGAAGCTTTCTTT
>TRBV7-6|-|many|15|TRBJ1-1
CASSLVGARRTEAFF
TGTGCCAGCAGCTTAGTGGGGGCCCGTCGCACTGAAGCTTTCTTT
>TRBV7-2|-|many|16|TRBJ2-3
CASSPGPGRSTDTQYF
TGTGCCAGCAGCCCAGGCCCGGGACGGTCCACAGATACGCAGTATTTT
>TRBV7-9|-|many|17|TRBJ2-1
CASSQRLLTSSYNEQFF
TGTGCCAGCAGCCAAAGACTCCTAACGAGCTCCTACAATGAGCAGTTCTTC
>TRBV20-1|TRBD2|many|14|TRBJ2-1
CSAGLAGSYNEQFF
TGCAGTGCCGGTCTAGCGGGAAGTTACAATGAGCAGTTCTTC
>TRBV7-7|-|many|15|TRBJ2-3
CASSLGQGRGDTQYF
TGTGCTAGCAGCTTAGGGCAGGGGCGCGGAGATACGCAGTATTTT
>TRBV7-9|-|many|12|TRBJ2-3
CASSPATDTQYF
TGTGCCAGCAGCCCTGCTACGGATACGCAGTATTTT
>TRBV18|-|few|17|TRBJ2-5
CASSPLSKVTEQETQYF
TGTGCCAGCTCACCACTATCAAAAGTGACGGAACAAGAGACCCAGTACTTC
>TRBV9|-|many|15|TRBJ2-1
CASSVEPGLYNEQFF
TGTGCCAGCAGCGTGGAGCCGGGACTTTACAATGAGCAGTTCTTC
>TRBV18|TRBD1|-|16|TRBJ2-2
CASSPFPRTGVMELFF
TGTGCCAGCTCACCGTTTCCACGTACAGGGGTCATGGAGCTGTTTTTT
>TRBV24-1|TRBD1|many|16|TRBJ1-4
CATRGDRGTEDEKLFF
TGTGCCACCAGGGGGGACAGGGGAACGGAAGATGAAAAACTGTTTTTT
>TRBV4-1|TRBD1|many|16|TRBJ2-7
CASSQFARTGIYEQYF
TGCGCCAGCAGCCAATTTGCGAGGACAGGGATTTACGAGCAGTACTTC
>TRBV27|-|many|14|TRBJ2-7
CASSVNRLSYEQYF
TGTGCCAGCAGTGTAAATCGTCTATCCTACGAGCAGTACTTC
>TRBV4-1|TRBD1|many|16|TRBJ1-4
CASSRGQAPSNEKLFF
TGCGCCAGCAGCCGGGGACAGGCGCCGAGCAATGAAAAACTGTTTTTT
>TRBV20-1|-|many|12|TRBJ2-1
CSARVGLGGQFF
TGCAGTGCTAGAGTGGGTCTGGGGGGGCAGTTCTTC
>TRBV10-3|-|many|15|TRBJ1-6
CAISDRGKMNSPLHF
TGTGCCATCAGTGATAGGGGGAAGATGAATTCACCCCTCCACTTT
>TRBV29-1|-|many|13|TRBJ2-3
CSVIQGGENTQYF
TGCAGCGTCATACAGGGGGGGGAAAATACGCAGTATTTT
>TRBV20-1|-|many|16|TRBJ2-5
CSASNPPLTLQETQYF
TGCAGTGCTAGTAATCCCCCACTTACGTTGCAAGAGACCCAGTACTTC
>TRBV9|-|many|15|TRBJ1-1
CASSGPQGYNTEAFF
TGTGCCAGCAGCGGACCGCAGGGGTACAACACTGAAGCTTTCTTT